One sample yielded the 19 T cell receptor beta chains listed below, sequenced in a study of cytomegalovirus exposure and HLA in healthy donors. In the PCR, 60 Vbeta and 13 Jbeta primers were used. The protocol was immunoSEQ multiplex PCR, while the TCRdb copy is restricted to in-frame clones and leaves out a portion. The table shows 200,000 to 250,000 clones, with just over 75% occurring only once. Material: PBMCs. The receptors originated from a man between 18 and 29 years old in good health and CMV-seronegative.

This clone showed up just a few times. V is TRBV11-3 and J is TRBJ2-7, with TRBD1 matching over 10 bases. CDR1 is SGHNT, CDR2 YENEEA, per germline. V was pared by 3 bases and J by 5 bases, with 1 base of the junction left unmatched. This CDR3 spans 13 amino acids. CDR3 in DNA: TGTGCCAGCAGCTTTGGACAGGGGGACGAGCAGTACTTC. Its protein is CASSFGQGDEQYF.

Here the CDR3 reads CASSDEEGKGDRYYEQYF. The CDR3 DNA reads TGTGCCAGCAGCGATGAGGAGGGGAAAGGAGACCGATACTACGAGCAGTACTTC. This chain uses TRBV5-4 with TRBJ2-5; D may be TRBD2 (6 bases). With the DNA end fitting TRBJ2-7 better, the J assignment may be wrong. The CDR3 length is 18 residues. The germline gives CDR1 SGHNT, CDR2 YYREEE (reference sequence).

The chain uses TRBV7-3 and TRBJ2-3; D unclear. V gave up 5 bases and J gave up 6 bases, with 9 bases separating them. The CDR3 covers 12 residues. Germline assignment: CDR1 SGHTA and CDR2 FQGTGA. The CDR3 region is CASSPSPDTQYF. CDR3 sequence (DNA): TGTGCCAGCAGCCCCTCCCCGGATACGCAGTATTTT.

This rearrangement joins TRBV5-1 to TRBJ1-1; D may be TRBD1 (5 bases). Trimming shortened V by 0 bases and J by 6 bases, and 6 bases separated the two germline ends. CDR3 length equals 12 residues. Germline CDR1 is SGHRS and CDR2 is YFSETQ. This chain's CDR3 is CASSLGGPEAFF. In DNA, the CDR3 is TGCGCCAGCAGCTTGGGGGGCCCTGAAGCTTTCTTT.

CDR3 nucleotides: TGCGCCAGCAGAGGAGGACAGGGGGAAAACACTGAAGCTTTCTTT. It yields the protein CASRGGQGENTEAFF. This rearrangement joins TRBV5-1 to TRBJ1-1; 10 bases align to TRBD1. CDR3 length: 15 amino acids. V trimming: 5 bases; J trimming: 2 bases; junction bases outside the gene matches: 6. Germline CDR1 reads SGHRS; CDR2 reads YFSETQ.

This clone was observed a single time. The rearrangement links TRBV27 to TRBJ1-6; TRBD1 matches at 7 bases. The CDR3 is made up of 14 amino acids. Germline CDR1 reads MNHEY; CDR2 reads SMNVEV (reference sequence). V lost 7 bases, J lost 7 bases, and 7 bases stayed unmatched. This chain's CDR3 is CASTAGRGNSPLHF. The CDR3, as DNA: TGTGCCAGCACCGCCGGCAGGGGGAATTCACCCCTCCACTTT.

V usage is TRBV6-1 and J usage is TRBJ1-1, with TRBD1 matching 7 bases. Trimming removed 6 bases from V and 5 bases from J; junction bases left unmatched: 3. This CDR3 contains 12 residues. In germline, CDR1 is MNHNS, CDR2 SASEGT. CDR3 in amino acids: CASRRQGTEAFF. CDR3 DNA: TGTGCCAGCAGACGACAGGGAACTGAAGCTTTCTTT.

This chain links TRBV28 with TRBJ1-3, with no clear D. Germline V lookup: CDR1 MDHEN, CDR2 SYDVKM. V was clipped by 0 bases and J by 4 bases, with 13 bases between them. There are 16 residues in the CDR3. The CDR3, as DNA: TGTGCCAGCAGTTTATGGTCCGGGAATCGCGGAAACACCATATATTTT. Amino acid sequence: CASSLWSGNRGNTIYF.

V gene TRBV7-9 combines with J gene TRBJ2-1; no firm D call. Trimming left V 7 bases short and J 5 bases short, with 6 bases between. The length of the CDR3 is 11 residues. Germline loops: CDR1 SEHNR, CDR2 FQNEAQ (reference sequence). The CDR3 is CASILHNEQFF. CDR3 DNA: TGTGCCAGCATTCTCCACAATGAGCAGTTCTTC.

This chain links TRBV7-8 with TRBJ1-5, with a weak D call TRBD1 (6 bases). In germline, CDR1 is SGHVS, CDR2 FQNEAQ. V lost 0 bases and J lost 7, with 16 bases in between. The CDR3 loop spans 16 amino acids. DNA for the CDR3: TGTGCCAGCAGCTTAGCAGGGGGGGGGTTGGGCCAGCCCCAGCATTTT. Its protein product is CASSLAGGGLGQPQHF.

The rearrangement links TRBV4-1 to TRBJ2-3; D is perhaps TRBD1 (8 bases). CDR3 size: 21 residues. V was trimmed by 1 base and J by 1 base, leaving 27 bases between them. Germline values: CDR1 MGHRA, CDR2 YSYEKL. The CDR3 is CASSQVSIRLAGGTRTDTQYF. The CDR3 coding sequence is TGCGCCAGCAGCCAAGTCTCGATTCGACTAGCAGGGGGCACCCGCACAGATACGCAGTATTTT.

This clone came up a few times. The chain is built from TRBV2 and TRBJ2-1; maybe TRBD2 (6 bases). The CDR3 spans 14 residues. With 7 bases removed from V and 4 bases from J, the gap between germline ends came to 14 bases. CDR1 is SNHLY and CDR2 is FYNNEI in the germline V gene. DNA for the CDR3: TGTGCCAGCACTAGGGATAGCGGATACAATGAGCAGTTCTTC. It yields the protein CASTRDSGYNEQFF.

A few counts support this clone. This chain connects TRBV6-5 to TRBJ1-1; no definite D call. Germline values: CDR1 MNHEY, CDR2 SVGAGI. Trimming stripped 4 bases from V and 6 bases from J, with 6 bases between. The CDR3 totals 11 residues. CDR3 sequence: CASSSLAEAFF. Here the CDR3 DNA reads TGTGCCAGCAGTTCCCTCGCTGAAGCTTTCTTT.

Turning to this clone: Other DNA sequences in the sample encode the same CDR3. The gene calls are TRBV28 and TRBJ2-5, with D unclear. This CDR3 comprises 11 residues. V lost 2 bases to trimming and J lost 5 bases, with 3 bases between them. In germline, CDR1 is MDHEN, CDR2 SYDVKM. Written as DNA, the CDR3 is TGTGCCAGCAGTTTACGGGAGACCCAGTACTTC. Its protein is CASSLRETQYF.

This chain links TRBV7-3 with TRBJ2-7, with D possibly being TRBD1 (6 bases). The CDR3 has 14 amino acids. The germline gives CDR1 SGHTA, CDR2 FQGTGA. The V end was cut by 3 bases, the J end by 5 bases, with 14 bases between. The CDR3 DNA sequence: TGTGCCAGCAGCTTCACAGGGTCTAAGGACGAGCAGTACTTC. Translating it yields CASSFTGSKDEQYF.

This sequence joins TRBV5-1 and TRBJ2-3, with D maybe TRBD1 (5 bases). The germline V and J ends were trimmed by 2 bases and 3 bases, with 13 bases remaining between them. This CDR3 spans 15 amino acids. CDR1 and CDR2 from the germline V gene are SGHRS and YFSETQ. The CDR3 DNA reads as TGCGCCAGCAGCTTACAGGAAATCGGGACAGATACGCAGTATTTT. Its translation is CASSLQEIGTDTQYF.

V usage is TRBV6-1 and J usage is TRBJ2-7; the D gene is possibly TRBD1 (6 bases). Trimming cost V 4 bases and J 6 bases, with 13 bases left between them. This CDR3 has 13 residues. Germline V CDR1 and CDR2: MNHNS, SASEGT. In DNA, the CDR3 is TGTGCCAGCAGTGCGGGCAGGGGAACCGAGCAGTACTTC. This encodes CASSAGRGTEQYF.

The rearrangement joins TRBV19 to TRBJ2-2, with TRBD2 matching 14 bases. CDR3 length equals 15 residues. V lost 10 bases, J lost 6 bases, and 7 bases stayed unmatched. CDR1 and CDR2 (germline): LNHDA, SQIVND (reference sequence). The CDR3 loop reads CAISRLAGGAGELFF. Written as DNA, the CDR3 is TGTGCCATTTCCCGACTAGCGGGAGGGGCCGGGGAGCTGTTTTTT.

This clone was counted between two and nine times. This chain joins TRBV7-6 and TRBJ2-1; D unclear. Germline loops: CDR1 SGHVS, CDR2 FNYEAQ. The length of the CDR3 is 16 residues. V lost 7 bases, J lost 0 bases, and 16 bases lay in between. The CDR3 DNA sequence: TGTGCCAGCACCGAGTTAGGCGCTAGCTCCTACAATGAGCAGTTCTTC. Translation: CASTELGASSYNEQFF.